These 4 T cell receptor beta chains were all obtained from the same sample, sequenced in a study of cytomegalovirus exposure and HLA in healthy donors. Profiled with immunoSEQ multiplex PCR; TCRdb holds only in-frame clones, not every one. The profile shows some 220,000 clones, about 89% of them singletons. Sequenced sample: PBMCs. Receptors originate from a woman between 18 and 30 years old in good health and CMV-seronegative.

DNA for the CDR3: TGTGCCAGCAGTGACAGGGTGAATGCTGGGGCCAACGTCCTGACTTTC. Residues: CASSDRVNAGANVLTF. This chain connects TRBV2 to TRBJ2-6, with D maybe TRBD1 (5 bases). V lost 3 bases and J 2 bases, leaving 11 bases between the germline ends. From germline, CDR1 is SNHLY and CDR2 FYNNEI. The CDR3 loop spans 16 amino acids.

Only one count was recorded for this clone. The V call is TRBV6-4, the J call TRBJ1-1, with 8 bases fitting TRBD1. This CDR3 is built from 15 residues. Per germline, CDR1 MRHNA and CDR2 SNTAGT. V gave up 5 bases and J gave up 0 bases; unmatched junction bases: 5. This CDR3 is CASSQGASLNTEAFF. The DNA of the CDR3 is TGTGCCAGCAGTCAGGGGGCAAGTCTGAACACTGAAGCTTTCTTT.

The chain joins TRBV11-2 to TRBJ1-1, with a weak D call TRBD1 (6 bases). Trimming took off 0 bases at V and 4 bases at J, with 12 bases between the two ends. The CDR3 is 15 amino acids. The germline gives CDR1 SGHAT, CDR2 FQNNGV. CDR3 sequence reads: CASSLELLRGTEAFF. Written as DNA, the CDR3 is TGTGCCAGCAGCTTAGAGCTCCTCAGGGGCACTGAAGCTTTCTTT.

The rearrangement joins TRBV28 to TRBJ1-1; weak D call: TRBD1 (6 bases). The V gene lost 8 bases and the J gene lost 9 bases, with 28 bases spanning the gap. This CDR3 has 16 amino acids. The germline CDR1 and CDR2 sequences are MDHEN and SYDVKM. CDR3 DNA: TGTGCCAGCTATCCGTCCGGTGGGACAAGAATGACCCAAGCTTTCTTT. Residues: CASYPSGGTRMTQAFF.